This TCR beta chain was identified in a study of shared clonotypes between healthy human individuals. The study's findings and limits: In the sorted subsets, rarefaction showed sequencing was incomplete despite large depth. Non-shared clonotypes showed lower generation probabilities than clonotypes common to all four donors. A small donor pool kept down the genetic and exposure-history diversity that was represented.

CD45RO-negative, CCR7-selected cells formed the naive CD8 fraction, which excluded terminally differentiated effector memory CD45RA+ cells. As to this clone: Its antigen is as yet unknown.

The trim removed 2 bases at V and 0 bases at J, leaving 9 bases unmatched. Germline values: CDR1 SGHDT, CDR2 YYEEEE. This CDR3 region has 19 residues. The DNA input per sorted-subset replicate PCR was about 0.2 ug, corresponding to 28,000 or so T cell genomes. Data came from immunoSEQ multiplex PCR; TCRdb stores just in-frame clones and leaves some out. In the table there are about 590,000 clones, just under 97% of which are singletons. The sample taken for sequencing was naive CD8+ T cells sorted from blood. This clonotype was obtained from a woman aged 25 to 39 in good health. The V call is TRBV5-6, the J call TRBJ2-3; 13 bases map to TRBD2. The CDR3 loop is CASSFSGLAGEWSTDTQYF. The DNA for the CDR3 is TGTGCCAGCAGCTTCTCCGGACTAGCGGGAGAGTGGAGCACAGATACGCAGTATTTT.